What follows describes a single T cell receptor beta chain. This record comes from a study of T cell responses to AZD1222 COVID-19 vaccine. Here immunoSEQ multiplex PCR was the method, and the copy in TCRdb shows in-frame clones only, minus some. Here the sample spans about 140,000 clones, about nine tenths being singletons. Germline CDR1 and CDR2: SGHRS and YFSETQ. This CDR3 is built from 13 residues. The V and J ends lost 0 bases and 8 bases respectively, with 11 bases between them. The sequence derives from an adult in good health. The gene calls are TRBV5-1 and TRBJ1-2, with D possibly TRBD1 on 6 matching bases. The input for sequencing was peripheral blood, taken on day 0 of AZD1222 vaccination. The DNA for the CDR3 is TGCGCCAGCAGCTTGGACAGGGCAAACGGCTACACCTTC. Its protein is CASSLDRANGYTF.